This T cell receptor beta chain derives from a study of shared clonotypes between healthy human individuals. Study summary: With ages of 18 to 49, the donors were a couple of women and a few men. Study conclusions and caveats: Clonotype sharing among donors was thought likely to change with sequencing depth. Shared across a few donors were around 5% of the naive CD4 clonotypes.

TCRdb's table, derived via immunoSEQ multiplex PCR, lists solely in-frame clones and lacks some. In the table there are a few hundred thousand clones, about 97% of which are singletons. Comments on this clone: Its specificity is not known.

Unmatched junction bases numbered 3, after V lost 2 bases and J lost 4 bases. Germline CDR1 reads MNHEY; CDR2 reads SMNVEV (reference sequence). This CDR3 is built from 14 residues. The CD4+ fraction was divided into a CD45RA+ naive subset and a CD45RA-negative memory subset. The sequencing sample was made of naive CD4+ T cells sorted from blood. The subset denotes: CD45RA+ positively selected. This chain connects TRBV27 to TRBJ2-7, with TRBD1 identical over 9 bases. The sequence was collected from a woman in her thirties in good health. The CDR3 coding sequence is TGTGCCAGCAGTTTACACAGGGGGCCTTACGAGCAGTACTTC. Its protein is CASSLHRGPYEQYF.